The clone carrying this T cell receptor beta chain was found a few times. Its matching antigen is unknown. The sample belongs to a study of beta chain features in type 1 diabetes. Study-wide context: The study examined around 99,000,000 sorted cells across all samples. Notes on the study in general: Among type 1 diabetes patients, VDJ junctions had fewer insertions and more deletions. The study left unresolved whether HLA type influences TCRB rearrangement. The study found that naive, central memory and Treg TCRB repertoires appeared more similar in patients than in healthy donors.

Every isolated RNA sample was fully reverse transcribed, so sequencing captured expressed TCRB transcripts. Sequencing used immunoSEQ multiplex PCR; TCRdb keeps in-frame clones, though not all of them. The table has a few hundred thousand clones, around 10% seen once. Germline values: CDR1 SQVTM, CDR2 ANQGSEA. The CDR3 totals 13 residues. V lost 4 bases and J 4 bases, leaving 11 bases between the germline ends. The chain couples TRBV29-1 to TRBJ1-5; D is uncertain. The sequenced sample was naive CD4+ T cells from blood. The sequence came from a woman younger than 35 in good health. As DNA, the CDR3 is TGCAGCGTTGCGCAGGCGAGTAATCAGCCCCAGCATTTT. It is translated as CSVAQASNQPQHF.